This TCR beta chain comes out of a study of cytomegalovirus exposure and HLA in healthy donors. Findings of the study overall: Reportedly, diagnosis of cytomegalovirus status by the classifier showed high specificity and sensitivity. Despite most TCR sequences being rare, some public TCRs occurred in many donors. A few chains tied to CMV proved CMV antigen-specific in vitro.

The CDR3 sequence is 11 residues long. From germline, CDR1 is ENHRY and CDR2 SYGVKD. V lost 11 bases and J lost 5, with 11 bases in between. The PCR had 60 Vbeta and 13 Jbeta primers. Authors' methods: Roughly 10 million shared chains were among some 80 million unique TCR beta chains counted in a later analysis. Here immunoSEQ multiplex PCR was the method, and the copy in TCRdb shows in-frame clones only, minus some. The DNA gave D and trimming, while V, J and clone size come from that table. This table holds tens of thousands of clones. With respect to this clone: The antigen remains unidentified.

The chain carries TRBV10-3 and TRBJ2-3, with D tentatively TRBD1 (6 bases). The clonotype originates from a man between 25 and 39 years old in good health and CMV-seropositive. The sample comprised PBMCs. CDR3 nucleotide sequence: TGTGCCGCCGCAGGGGAAGATACGCAGTATTTT. Protein sequence: CAAAGEDTQYF.